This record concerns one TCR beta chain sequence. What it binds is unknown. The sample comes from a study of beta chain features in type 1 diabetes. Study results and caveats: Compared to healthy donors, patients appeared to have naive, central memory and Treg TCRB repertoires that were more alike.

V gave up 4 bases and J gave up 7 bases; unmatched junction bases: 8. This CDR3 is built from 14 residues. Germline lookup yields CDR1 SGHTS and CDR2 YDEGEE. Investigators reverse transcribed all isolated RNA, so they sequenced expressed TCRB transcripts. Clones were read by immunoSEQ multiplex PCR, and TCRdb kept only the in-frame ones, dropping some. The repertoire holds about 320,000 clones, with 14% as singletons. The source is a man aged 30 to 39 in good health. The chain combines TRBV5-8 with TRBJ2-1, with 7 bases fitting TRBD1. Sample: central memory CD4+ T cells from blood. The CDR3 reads CASSRGNRGNEQFF. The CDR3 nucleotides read TGTGCCAGCAGCAGGGGGAACAGGGGAAATGAGCAGTTCTTC. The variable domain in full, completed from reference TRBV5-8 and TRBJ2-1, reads EAGVTQSPTHLIKTRGQQATLRCSPISGHTSVYWYQQALGLGLQFLLWYDEGEERNRGNFPPRFSGRQFPNYSSELNVNALELEDSALYLCASSRGNRGNEQFFGPGTRLTVL.